One T cell receptor (beta chain) is described in this entry. The data derive from a study of blood T cell repertoires in COVID-19. The V segment lost 6 bases and the J segment 2 bases; nucleotides outside the gene matches: 13. Germline V gene lookup returns CDR1 KGHSH and CDR2 LQKENI. The CDR3 sequence is 16 residues long. Original processing notes: Cell counts per sample came from amplifying reference gene primers. Profiling relied on immunoSEQ multiplex PCR, and the TCRdb table lists in-frame clones only, not all of them. The V and J calls and clone size come from that table; D and trimming were worked out from the DNA. The table lists some 300,000 clones, 89% of them singletons.

V usage is TRBV18 and J usage is TRBJ2-7, with TRBD1 identical over 7 bases. Sequencing was performed on PBMCs or T cells enriched from blood (not recorded which). This receptor was taken from a young woman who had recovered from COVID-19. The CDR3: CASSLASWQGAYEQYF. CDR3 DNA: TGTGCCAGCTCCCTGGCCTCTTGGCAGGGGGCCTACGAGCAGTACTTC.